This T cell receptor beta chain was sequenced for a study of cytomegalovirus exposure and HLA in healthy donors. Points from the study as a whole: Reported results showed that the classifier diagnosed cytomegalovirus status with high specificity and sensitivity.

Among the donors, all were healthy bone marrow donors. The PCR made use of 60 Vbeta and 13 Jbeta primers. TCRdb keeps only in-frame clones here, not all; method: immunoSEQ multiplex PCR. The sample lists about 130,000 clones, roughly 77% occurring once. As for this clone: Its matching antigen is unknown.

The receptor comes from a male donor in good health and CMV-seronegative. The sequencing sample was made of PBMCs.

CDR3 DNA sequence: TGTGCCAGCAGCTCCCAACTTCTTAGCAATCAGCCCCAGCATTTT. Protein product: CASSSQLLSNQPQHF. The V gene is TRBV7-2, the J gene TRBJ1-5; D unclear. Germline-derived CDR1 and CDR2 are SGHTA and FQGNSA. This CDR3 is built from 15 residues. V dropped 4 bases and J dropped 0 bases, with 10 bases sitting between them. Together with reference TRBV7-2 and TRBJ1-5, the CDR3 gives the full variable domain: GAGVSQSPSNKVTEKGKDVELRCDPISGHTALYWYRQSLGQGLEFLIYFQGNSAPDKSGLPSDRFSAERTGGSVSTLTIQRTQQEDSAVYLCASSSQLLSNQPQHFGDGTRLSIL.